This T cell receptor (beta chain) was captured in a study of T-cell reconstitution after alpha-beta-depleted transplantation in children. General study points: Several hundred expanded graft clones reportedly were the source of alpha-beta T cells about two months after transplant.

This sample's TCRbeta library carried unique molecular identifier barcodes. Using its own MiXCR run on the PCR reads, TCRdb lists one record per CDR3 protein. The sample lists around 90,000 distinct CDR3 sequences; roughly 16% were seen once. Concerning this clonotype: Its antigen is not identified.

Germline CDR1 reads DFQATT; CDR2 reads SNEGSKA (reference sequence). Deletions cut 1 base from V and 7 bases from J, with 11 bases between. The CDR3 is 13 amino acids. V and J are TRBV20-1 and TRBJ2-4; D could derive from TRBD1 or TRBD2 (5 bases each). The source was PBMCs, mostly from graft donor cells, collected 180 days after TCRalphabeta/CD19-depleted stem cell transplant. This TCR was recovered from a male patient aged 2 to 9 who had a stem cell transplant for acute lymphoblastic leukemia, so the T cells may come from the graft donor. DNA for the CDR3: TGCAGTGCTAGAGTGCTGGGGACGAACATTCAGTACTTC. Its protein is CSARVLGTNIQYF.